This T cell receptor (beta chain) was retrieved from a study of control samples from healthy donors and cancer patients. The germline V and J ends were trimmed by 5 bases and 5 bases, with 16 bases remaining between them. This CDR3 has 15 amino acids. The germline CDR1 and CDR2 sequences are MDHEN and SYDVKM. Repertoires were generated with immunoSEQ multiplex PCR, while TCRdb's copy carries only in-frame clones and drops some. The sample records approximately 82,000 clones, around 94% being singletons. The origin of this receptor is a woman aged 18-30 years in good health. V gene TRBV28 combines with J gene TRBJ2-1; D might be TRBD2 (5 bases). What was sequenced was blood. As DNA, the CDR3 is TGTGCCAGCAGTACCACTAGTGTAATTCACAATGAGCAGTTCTTC. Protein: CASSTTSVIHNEQFF.